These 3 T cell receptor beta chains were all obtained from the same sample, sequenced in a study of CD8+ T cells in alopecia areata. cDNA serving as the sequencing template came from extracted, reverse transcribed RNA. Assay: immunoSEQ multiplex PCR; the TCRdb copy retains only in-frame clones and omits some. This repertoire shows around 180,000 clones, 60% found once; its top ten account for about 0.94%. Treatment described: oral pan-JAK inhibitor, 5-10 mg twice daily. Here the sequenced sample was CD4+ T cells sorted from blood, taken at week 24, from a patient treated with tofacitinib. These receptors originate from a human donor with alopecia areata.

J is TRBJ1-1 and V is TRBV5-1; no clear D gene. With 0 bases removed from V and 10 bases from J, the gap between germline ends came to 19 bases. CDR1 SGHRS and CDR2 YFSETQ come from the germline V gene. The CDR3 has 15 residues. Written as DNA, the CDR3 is TGCGCCAGCAGCTTGGTCCCAGAGGGTATGAGCGGAGCTTTCTTT. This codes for CASSLVPEGMSGAFF.

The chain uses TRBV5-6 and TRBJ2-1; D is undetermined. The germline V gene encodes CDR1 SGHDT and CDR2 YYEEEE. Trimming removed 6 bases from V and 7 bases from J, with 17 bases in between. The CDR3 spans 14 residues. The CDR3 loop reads CASTFGSGRNEQFF. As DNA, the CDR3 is TGTGCCAGCACCTTCGGCTCTGGACGAAATGAGCAGTTCTTC.

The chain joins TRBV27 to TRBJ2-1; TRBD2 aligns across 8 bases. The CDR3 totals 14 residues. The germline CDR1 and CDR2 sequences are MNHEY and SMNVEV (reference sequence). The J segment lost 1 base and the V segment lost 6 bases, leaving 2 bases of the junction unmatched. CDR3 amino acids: CASRLAGSYNEQFF. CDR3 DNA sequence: TGTGCCAGCAGGCTAGCGGGTTCCTACAATGAGCAGTTCTTC.